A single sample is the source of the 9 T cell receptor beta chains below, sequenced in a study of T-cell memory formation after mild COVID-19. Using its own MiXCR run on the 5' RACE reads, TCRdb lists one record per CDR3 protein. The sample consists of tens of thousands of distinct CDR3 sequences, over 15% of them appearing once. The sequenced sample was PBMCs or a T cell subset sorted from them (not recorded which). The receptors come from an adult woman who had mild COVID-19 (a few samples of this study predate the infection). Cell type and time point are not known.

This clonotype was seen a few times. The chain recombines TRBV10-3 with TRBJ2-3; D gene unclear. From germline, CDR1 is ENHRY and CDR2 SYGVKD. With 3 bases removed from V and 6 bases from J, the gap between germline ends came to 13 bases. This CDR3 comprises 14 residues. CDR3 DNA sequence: TGTGCCATCAGTGAATCTGACCCTAGGGATACGCAGTATTTT. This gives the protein CAISESDPRDTQYF.

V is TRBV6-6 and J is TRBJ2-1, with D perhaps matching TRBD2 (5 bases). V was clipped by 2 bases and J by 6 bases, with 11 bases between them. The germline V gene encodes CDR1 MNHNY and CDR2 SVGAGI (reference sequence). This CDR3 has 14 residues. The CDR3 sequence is CASSYMVEGNEQFF. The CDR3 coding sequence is TGTGCCAGCAGTTACATGGTCGAGGGCAATGAGCAGTTCTTC.

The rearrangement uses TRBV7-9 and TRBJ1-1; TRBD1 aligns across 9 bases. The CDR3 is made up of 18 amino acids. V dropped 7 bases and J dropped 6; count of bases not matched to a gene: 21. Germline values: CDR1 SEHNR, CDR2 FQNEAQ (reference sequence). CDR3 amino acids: CASNPSLPGTGFIAEAFF. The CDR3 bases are TGTGCCAGCAACCCATCCCTCCCCGGGACAGGGTTTATCGCTGAAGCTTTCTTT.

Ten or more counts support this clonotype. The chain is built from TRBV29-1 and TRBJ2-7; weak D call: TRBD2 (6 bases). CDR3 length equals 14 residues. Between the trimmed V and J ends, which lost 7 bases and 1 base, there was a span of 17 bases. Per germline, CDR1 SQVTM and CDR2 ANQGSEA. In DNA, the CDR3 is TGCAGCGCCCACACGGTAGCGGAATCCTACGAGCAGTACTTC. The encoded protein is CSAHTVAESYEQYF.

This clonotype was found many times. The CDR3 DNA follows: TGTGCCACCAGCAGGGGAAGCACAGATACGCAGTATTTT. Its protein is CATSRGSTDTQYF. This sequence joins TRBV15 and TRBJ2-3; D remains ambiguous. The CDR3 is 13 amino acids. Trimming stripped 3 bases from V and 0 bases from J, with 4 bases between. The germline CDR1 and CDR2 sequences are LNHNV and YYDKDF (reference sequence).

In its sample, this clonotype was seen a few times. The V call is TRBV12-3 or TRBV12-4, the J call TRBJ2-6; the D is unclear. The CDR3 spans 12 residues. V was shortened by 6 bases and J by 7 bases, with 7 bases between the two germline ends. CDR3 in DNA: TGTGCCAGCAGCGTGGGAGCCAACGTCCTGACTTTC. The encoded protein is CASSVGANVLTF.

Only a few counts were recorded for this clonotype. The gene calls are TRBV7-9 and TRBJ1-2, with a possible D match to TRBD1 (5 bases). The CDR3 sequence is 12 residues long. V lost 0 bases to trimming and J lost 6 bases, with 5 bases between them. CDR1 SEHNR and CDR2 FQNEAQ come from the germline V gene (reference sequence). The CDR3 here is CASSLARDGYTF. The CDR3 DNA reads TGTGCCAGCAGCTTAGCCAGGGATGGCTACACCTTC.

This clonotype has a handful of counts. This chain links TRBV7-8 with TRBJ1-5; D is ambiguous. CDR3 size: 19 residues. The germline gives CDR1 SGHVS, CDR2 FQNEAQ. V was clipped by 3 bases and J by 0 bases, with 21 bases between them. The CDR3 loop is CASSFHPQSQPSSNQPQHF. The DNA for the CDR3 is TGTGCCAGCAGCTTTCACCCCCAAAGTCAGCCTAGTAGCAATCAGCCCCAGCATTTT.

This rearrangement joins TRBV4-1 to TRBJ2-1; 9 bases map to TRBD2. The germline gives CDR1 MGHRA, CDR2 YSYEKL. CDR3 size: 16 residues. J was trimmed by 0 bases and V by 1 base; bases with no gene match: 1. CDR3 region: CASSQGAGGSYNEQFF. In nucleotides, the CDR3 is TGCGCCAGCAGCCAAGGAGCGGGGGGCTCCTACAATGAGCAGTTCTTC.